Shown below are 5 T cell receptor beta chains from a single sample sequenced in a study of metastatic and nonmetastatic thyroid tumors. No treatment had been given to any patient before thyroid surgery. MiXCR was used by TCRdb to re-call the PCR reads. Seen here are roughly 14,000 clones, about 35% observed once, and the top ten hold approximately 10%. Sequenced: tumor tissue. These receptors all stem from a male donor with papillary thyroid cancer or a benign thyroid nodule (not recorded which). Some clones in this sample may be carry-over from other donors' samples.

This clone is deemed medium-sized (0.01 to 0.1%). The chain recombines TRBV10-2 with TRBJ2-7; 11 nucleotides align to TRBD2. The V gene end was trimmed by 6 bases and the J gene end by 5 bases; junction bases not matched to a gene: 12. Germline V CDR1 and CDR2: WSHSY, SAAADI. The CDR3 runs 16 residues. The CDR3 sequence is CASRLMTSGKVDEQYF. CDR3 in DNA: TGCGCCAGCAGACTTATGACTAGCGGGAAGGTCGACGAGCAGTACTTC.

Concerning this clone itself: The junction does not match germline at one end; this may be a read error. The rearrangement links TRBV10-3 to TRBJ2-3; no definite D call. The length of the CDR3 is 13 residues. Germline CDR1 and CDR2: ENHRY and SYGVKD. CDR3 sequence reads: CGIRSDSTDTQYF. Here the CDR3 DNA reads TGTGGCATCAGGTCGGATAGCACAGATACACAGTATTTT.

The chain employs TRBV12-3 or TRBV12-4 and TRBJ2-3; unclear D gene. Trimming cost V 6 bases and J 5 bases, with 15 bases left between them. The CDR3 contains 14 residues. CDR3 in DNA: TGTGCCAGCAGGAATCCTCCCCCGCAAGATACGCAGTATTTT. It yields the protein CASRNPPPQDTQYF.

This clone has a count of ten or more. The chain uses TRBV3-1 and TRBJ2-1; the D gene could be TRBD1 or TRBD2 (5 bases each). Trimming took 1 base from V and 0 from J, leaving 13 bases between them. The germline gives CDR1 LGHDT, CDR2 YNNKEL (reference sequence). The CDR3 has 17 amino acids. The CDR3 nucleotides read TGTGCCAGCAGCCAAGGGGGCAGCGGAAGCTCCTACAATGAGCAGTTCTTC. It yields the protein CASSQGGSGSSYNEQFF.

This clone was counted at least ten times. J is TRBJ1-5 and V is TRBV20-1, with 7 nucleotides matching TRBD1. CDR1 DFQATT and CDR2 SNEGSKA come from the germline V gene (reference sequence). This CDR3 is built from 16 residues. J lost 4 bases, V lost 1 base, and 10 bases had no gene match. The CDR3 DNA reads TGCAGTGCTAGAGGGACTTACAGGGGTATGAATCAGCCCCAGCATTTT. Translating gives CSARGTYRGMNQPQHF.